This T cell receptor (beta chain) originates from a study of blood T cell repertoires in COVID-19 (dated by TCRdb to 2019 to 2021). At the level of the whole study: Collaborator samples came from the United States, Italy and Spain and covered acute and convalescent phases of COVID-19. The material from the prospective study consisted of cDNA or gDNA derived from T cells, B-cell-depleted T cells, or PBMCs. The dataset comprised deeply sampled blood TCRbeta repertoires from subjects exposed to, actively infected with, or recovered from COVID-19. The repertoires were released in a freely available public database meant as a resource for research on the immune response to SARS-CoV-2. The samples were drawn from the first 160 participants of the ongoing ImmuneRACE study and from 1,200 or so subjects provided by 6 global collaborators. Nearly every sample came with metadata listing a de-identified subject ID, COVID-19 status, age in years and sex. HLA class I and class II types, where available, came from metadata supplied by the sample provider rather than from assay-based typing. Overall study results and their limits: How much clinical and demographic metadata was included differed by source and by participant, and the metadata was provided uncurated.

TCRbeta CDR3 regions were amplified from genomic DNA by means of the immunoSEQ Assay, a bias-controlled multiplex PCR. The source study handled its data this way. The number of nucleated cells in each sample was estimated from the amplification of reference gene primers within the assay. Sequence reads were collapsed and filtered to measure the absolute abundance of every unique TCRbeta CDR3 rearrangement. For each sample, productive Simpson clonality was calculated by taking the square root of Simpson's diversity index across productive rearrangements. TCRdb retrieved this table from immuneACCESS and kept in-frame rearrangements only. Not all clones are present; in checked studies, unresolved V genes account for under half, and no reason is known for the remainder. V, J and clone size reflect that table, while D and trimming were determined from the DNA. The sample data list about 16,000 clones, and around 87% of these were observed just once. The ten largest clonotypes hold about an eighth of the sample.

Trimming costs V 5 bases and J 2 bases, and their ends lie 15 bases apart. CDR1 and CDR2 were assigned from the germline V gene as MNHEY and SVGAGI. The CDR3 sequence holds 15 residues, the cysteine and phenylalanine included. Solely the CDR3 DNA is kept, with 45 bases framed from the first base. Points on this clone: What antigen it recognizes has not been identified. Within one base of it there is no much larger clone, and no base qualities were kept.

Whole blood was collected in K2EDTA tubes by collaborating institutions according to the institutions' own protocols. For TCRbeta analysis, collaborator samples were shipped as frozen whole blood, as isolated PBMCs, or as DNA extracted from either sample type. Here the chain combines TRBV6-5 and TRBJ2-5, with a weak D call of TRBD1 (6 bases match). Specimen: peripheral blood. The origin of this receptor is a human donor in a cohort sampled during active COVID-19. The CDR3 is CASSTRQETQETQYF. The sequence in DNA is TGTGCCAGCAGTACTAGACAGGAGACTCAAGAGACCCAGTACTTC.